This TCR beta chain was sequenced during a study of T cell changes during pregnancy in multiple sclerosis. The CDR3 covers 11 residues. Trimming cost V 6 bases and J 8 bases; bases outside gene matches: 3. CDR1 and CDR2 from the germline V gene are MNHNS and SASEGT. Measured with immunoSEQ multiplex PCR; TCRdb has only the in-frame clones, and not every one. The table lists tens of thousands of clones, approximately 89% of them singletons. The chain employs TRBV6-1 and TRBJ1-1; 7 bases fit TRBD1. Sequences were derived from peripheral blood, sampled in the first trimester of pregnancy. This receptor was obtained from a female donor in good health, enrolled as a control in a pregnancy study. The chain's CDR3 is CASRDRLEAFF. CDR3 sequence (DNA): TGTGCCAGCAGGGACAGGTTGGAAGCTTTCTTT.